This T cell receptor (beta chain) originates from a study of identical twins (dated by TCRdb to between 2015 and 2016). Regarding the research as a whole: TCR alpha and beta repertoires from monozygotic twins, unrelated adults of various ages and cord blood were deep-sequenced to test whether fetal clonotypes persist. Replicate twin experiments were performed at different times using different library preparation protocols to rule out contamination. Summary of the overall study and its limitations: Compared with coincidental sharing between unrelated individuals, out-of-frame TCR alpha sequences shared between twins showed an excess of sequences with low generation probability. Because the same donors could not be followed over many years, the conclusions relied on cross-sectional statistical analysis. The excess sharing between twins in beta out-of-frame sequences was weaker because fewer shared sequences reduced the signal-to-noise ratio. In monozygotic twins, recombination models systematically underestimated out-of-frame TCR alpha sharing, but the models matched the sharing seen between unrelated individuals. Zero-insertion analyses could be partly confounded by invariant T cells such as MAIT and iNKT, though diverse VJ usage argued against such confounding for most clonotypes. Abundant cord blood beta clonotypes had fewer insertions, young adult naive repertoires showed a similar but weaker trend, and memory repertoires showed no such trend.

This clonotype has a count of ten or more. Its antigen remains unidentified. No qualities accompany the bases; no much larger clone lies one base away. All donors were healthy Caucasians. The twin cohort consisted of three pairs of female monozygotic twins, all aged 18 to 29 years. The RNA used for TCR libraries was isolated from peripheral blood mononuclear cells. Receptor amplification or capture employed 5' RACE. Instrument on record: Illumina HiSeq 2000. A universal primer binding site was added through template switching, and the final cDNA carried a unique molecular identifier so that TCR cDNA molecules could be counted accurately. Specific primers in the conserved constant-segment region were used to synthesize first-strand cDNA for the TCR alpha and beta chains. To control for contamination, each cDNA library was double barcoded with a SMART-Mk sample barcode plus Illumina barcodes. TruSeq adapter sequences, together with Illumina sample barcodes, were added in two successive PCR steps. The Illumina HiSeq platform was used with custom primers to sequence TCR alpha and beta cDNA libraries. The published analysis was carried out like this. MiGEC was used to process raw reads and extract unique molecular identifiers, and MiXCR was used to find CDR3 positions. Recombination models were inferred per individual with the repgenHMM and IGoR tools using an EM algorithm. The analysis of shared clonotypes was done with the tcR package in R, with sharing normalized by the product of cloneset sizes. To study raw recombination free of thymic and clonal selection effects, out-of-frame nonproductive sequences were analyzed. TCRdb passed the public sequencing reads through fastp at Q25 and MiXCR, retaining productive beta sequences. Duplicate CDR3 protein sequences are folded into a single record with the most common DNA and genes. The V and J calls reflect TCRdb's pipeline rather than the authors' work. Recorded for this sample are about 890,000 distinct CDR3 sequences; approximately 13% of them occurred a single time. The top ten clonotypes cover around 1.5% of the sample.

Based on the germline V gene (reference sequence), the CDR1 and CDR2 sequences are DFQATT and SNEGSKA. There are 13 amino acids in the CDR3, from cysteine to phenylalanine inclusive. Here the CDR3 DNA is all that survives: 39 bases in frame from base 1. V is reduced by 3 bases and J by 5 bases, leaving a spacing of 11 bases between them. The data also belong to a second study, concerning yellow fever vaccine responses in identical twins. As the second study states: The authors reported that the T cell response to vaccination in identical twins appeared partly convergent and partly personalized. Focusing on identical twins, the study followed the T cell clones that responded to the vaccine, and did so with precision.

The chain links TRBV20-1 with TRBJ2-1, with the D gene too uncertain to name. The clonotype comes from a woman younger than 30 in good health. Sequencing was done on a sample of PBMCs. DNA sequence: TGCAGTGCTAGTCGTGACCTTAACAATGAGCAGTTCTTC. The resulting protein is CSASRDLNNEQFF.